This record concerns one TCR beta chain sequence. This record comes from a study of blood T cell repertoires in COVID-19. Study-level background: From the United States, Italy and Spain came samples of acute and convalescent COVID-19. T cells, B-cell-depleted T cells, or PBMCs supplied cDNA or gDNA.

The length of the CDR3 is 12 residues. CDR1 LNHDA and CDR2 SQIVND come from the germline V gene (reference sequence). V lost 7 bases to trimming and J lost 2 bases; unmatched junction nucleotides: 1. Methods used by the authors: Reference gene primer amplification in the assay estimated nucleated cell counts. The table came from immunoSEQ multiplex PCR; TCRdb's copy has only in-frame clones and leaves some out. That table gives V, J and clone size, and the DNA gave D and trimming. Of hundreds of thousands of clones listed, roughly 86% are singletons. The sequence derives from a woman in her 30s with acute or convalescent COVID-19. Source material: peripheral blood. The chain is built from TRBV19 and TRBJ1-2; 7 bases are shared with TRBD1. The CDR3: CASTGQNYGYTF. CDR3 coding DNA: TGTGCCAGTACGGGACAGAACTATGGCTACACCTTC.